This T cell receptor (beta chain) was identified during a study of vaccination effects on CD4 cells after COVID-19. Before any sequencing was done, the ViraFEST assay used viral peptide pools to expand antigen-specific CD4+ T cells. The authors isolated CD4+ T cells after around nine days of culture. Nobody among the vaccine recipients had prior SARS-CoV-2 infection (nucleocapsid antibodies were negative). Supplemented with around 9.8 IU/ml IL-2 and about 10 ug/ml peptides, roughly 2 million PBMC per well were kept in culture. The CDR3 totals 14 residues. V lost 1 base and J 1 base, leaving 7 bases between the germline ends. Germline V CDR1 and CDR2: SEHNR, FQNEAQ (reference sequence). Study-wide findings and caveats: Few convalescent patients were included, and no early post-infection timepoints were sampled.

With respect to this clone: Its target is unknown.

Measured with immunoSEQ multiplex PCR; TCRdb has only the in-frame clones, and not every one. The repertoire consists of 30,000 to 35,000 clones, with less than 80% occurring once and the leading ten covering about 27%. The chain couples TRBV7-9 to TRBJ1-1; no clear D. The sequences come from CD4+ T cells from PBMCs cultured with HCoV-OC43 spike peptides, collected before COVID-19 vaccination. Documented subset: HCoV-OC43 spike overlapping peptide pool stimulation. The TCR was taken from a human donor who received a COVID-19 vaccine. In DNA, the CDR3 is TGTGCCAGCAGCTTAGGGCCGCCGAACACTGAAGCTTTCTTT. It encodes CASSLGPPNTEAFF.